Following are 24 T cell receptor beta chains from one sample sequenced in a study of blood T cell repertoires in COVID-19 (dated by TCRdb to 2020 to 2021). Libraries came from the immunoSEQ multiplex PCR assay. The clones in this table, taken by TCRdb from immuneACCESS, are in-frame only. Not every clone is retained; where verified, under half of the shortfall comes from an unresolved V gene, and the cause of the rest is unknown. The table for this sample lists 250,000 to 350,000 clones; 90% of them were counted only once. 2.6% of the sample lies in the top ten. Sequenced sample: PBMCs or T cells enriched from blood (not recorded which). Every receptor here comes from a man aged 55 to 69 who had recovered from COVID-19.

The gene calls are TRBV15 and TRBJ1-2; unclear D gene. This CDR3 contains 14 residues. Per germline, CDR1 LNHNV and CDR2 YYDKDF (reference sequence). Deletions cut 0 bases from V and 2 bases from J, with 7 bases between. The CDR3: CATSRDVENYGYTF. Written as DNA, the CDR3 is TGTGCCACCAGCAGAGATGTGGAGAACTATGGCTACACCTTC.

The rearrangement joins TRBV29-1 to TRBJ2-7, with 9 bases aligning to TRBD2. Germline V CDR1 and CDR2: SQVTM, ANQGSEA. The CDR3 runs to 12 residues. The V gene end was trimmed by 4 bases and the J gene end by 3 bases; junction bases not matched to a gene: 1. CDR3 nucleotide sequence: TGCAGCGTTGTGCGGGAGGGCTACGAGCAGTACTTC. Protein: CSVVREGYEQYF.

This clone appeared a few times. DNA for the CDR3: TGTGCCAGCAGCCAGCGGCAGGGGGCCCGACTCGGTGGCTACACCTTC. It codes for CASSQRQGARLGGYTF. This chain joins TRBV3-1 (or the pseudogene TRBV3-2) and TRBJ1-2; 8 nucleotides line up with TRBD1. Trimming removed 3 bases from V and 7 bases from J; junction bases left unmatched: 13. Germline assignment: CDR1 LGHDT and CDR2 YNNKEL (reference sequence). CDR3 length: 16 amino acids.

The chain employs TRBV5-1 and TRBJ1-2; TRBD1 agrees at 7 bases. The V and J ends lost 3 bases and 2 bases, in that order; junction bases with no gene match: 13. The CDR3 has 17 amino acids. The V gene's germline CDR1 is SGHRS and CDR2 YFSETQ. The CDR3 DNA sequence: TGCGCCAGCAGCTCTCAGTATGGGGACAGCCCCAACTATGGCTACACCTTC. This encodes CASSSQYGDSPNYGYTF.

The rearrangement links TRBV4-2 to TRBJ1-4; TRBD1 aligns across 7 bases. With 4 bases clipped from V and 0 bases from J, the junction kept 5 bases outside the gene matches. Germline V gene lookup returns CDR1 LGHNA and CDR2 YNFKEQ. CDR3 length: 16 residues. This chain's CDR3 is CASSPTGRATNEKLFF. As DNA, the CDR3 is TGTGCCAGCAGCCCGACAGGGCGAGCAACTAATGAAAAACTGTTTTTT.

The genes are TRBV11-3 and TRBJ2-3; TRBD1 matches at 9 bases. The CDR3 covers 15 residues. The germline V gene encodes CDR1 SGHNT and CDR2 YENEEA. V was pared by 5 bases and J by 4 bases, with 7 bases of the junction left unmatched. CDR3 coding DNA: TGTGCCAGCAGCGCCGGGACAGGGAAGGCAGATACGCAGTATTTT. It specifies CASSAGTGKADTQYF. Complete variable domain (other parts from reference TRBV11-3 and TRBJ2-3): EAGVVQSPRYKIIEKKQPVAFWCNPISGHNTLYWYLQNLGQGPELLIRYENEEAVDDSQLPKDRFSAERLKGVDSTLKIQPAELGDSAVYLCASSAGTGKADTQYFGPGTRLTVL.

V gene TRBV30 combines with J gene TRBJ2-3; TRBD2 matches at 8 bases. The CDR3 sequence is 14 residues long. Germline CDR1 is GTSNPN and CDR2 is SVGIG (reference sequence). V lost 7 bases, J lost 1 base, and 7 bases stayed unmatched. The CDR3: CASGGLGGTDTQYF. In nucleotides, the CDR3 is TGTGCCTCGGGGGGGCTAGGGGGCACAGATACGCAGTATTTT.

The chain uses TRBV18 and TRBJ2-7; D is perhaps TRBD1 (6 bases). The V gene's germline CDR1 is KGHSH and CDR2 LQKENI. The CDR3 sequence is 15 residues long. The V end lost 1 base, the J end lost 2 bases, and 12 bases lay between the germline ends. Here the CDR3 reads CASSPRGQIPYEQYF. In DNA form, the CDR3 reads TGTGCCAGCTCACCACGGGGACAAATCCCCTACGAGCAGTACTTC.

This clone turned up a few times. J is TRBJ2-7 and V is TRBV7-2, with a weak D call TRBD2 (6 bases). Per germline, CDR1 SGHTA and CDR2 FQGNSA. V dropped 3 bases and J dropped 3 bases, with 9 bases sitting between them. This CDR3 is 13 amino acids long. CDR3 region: CASSFLAIYEQYF. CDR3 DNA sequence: TGTGCCAGCAGCTTTCTAGCGATCTACGAGCAGTACTTC.

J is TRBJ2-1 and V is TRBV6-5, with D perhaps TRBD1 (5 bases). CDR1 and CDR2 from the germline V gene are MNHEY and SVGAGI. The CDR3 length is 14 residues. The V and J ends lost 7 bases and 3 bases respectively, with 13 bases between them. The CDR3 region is CASTVTANYNEQFF. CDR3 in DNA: TGTGCCAGCACAGTGACAGCAAACTACAATGAGCAGTTCTTC.

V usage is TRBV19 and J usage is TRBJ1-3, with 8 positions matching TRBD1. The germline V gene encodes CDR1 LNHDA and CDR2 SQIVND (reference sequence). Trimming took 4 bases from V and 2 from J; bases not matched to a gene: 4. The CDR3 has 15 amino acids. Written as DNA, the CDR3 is TGTGCCAGTAGTACCCAGGGGGCGGCTGGAAACACCATATATTTT. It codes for CASSTQGAAGNTIYF. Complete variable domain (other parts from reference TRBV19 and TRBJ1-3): DGGITQSPKYLFRKEGQNVTLSCEQNLNHDAMYWYRQDPGQGLRLIYYSQIVNDFQKGDIAEGYSVSREKKESFPLTVTSAQKNPTAFYLCASSTQGAAGNTIYFGEGSWLTVV.

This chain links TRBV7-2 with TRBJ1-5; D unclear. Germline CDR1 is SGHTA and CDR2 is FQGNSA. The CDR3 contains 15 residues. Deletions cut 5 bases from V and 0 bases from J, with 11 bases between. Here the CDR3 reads CASSRGGVSNQPQHF. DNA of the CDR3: TGTGCCAGCAGCCGCGGCGGGGTTAGCAATCAGCCCCAGCATTTT. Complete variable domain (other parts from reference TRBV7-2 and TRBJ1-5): GAGVSQSPSNKVTEKGKDVELRCDPISGHTALYWYRQSLGQGLEFLIYFQGNSAPDKSGLPSDRFSAERTGGSVSTLTIQRTQQEDSAVYLCASSRGGVSNQPQHFGDGTRLSIL.

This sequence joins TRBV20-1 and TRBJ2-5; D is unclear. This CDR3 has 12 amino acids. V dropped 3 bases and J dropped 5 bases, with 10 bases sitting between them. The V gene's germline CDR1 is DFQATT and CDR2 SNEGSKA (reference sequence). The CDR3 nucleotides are TGCAGTGCTAGTCCGGTCCGGGAGACCCAGTACTTC. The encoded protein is CSASPVRETQYF.

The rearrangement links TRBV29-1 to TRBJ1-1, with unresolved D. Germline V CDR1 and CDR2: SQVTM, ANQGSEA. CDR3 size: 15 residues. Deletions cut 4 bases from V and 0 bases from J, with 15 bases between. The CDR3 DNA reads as TGCAGCGTTGCACCCCCGGTAAGTTTGAACACTGAAGCTTTCTTT. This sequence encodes CSVAPPVSLNTEAFF. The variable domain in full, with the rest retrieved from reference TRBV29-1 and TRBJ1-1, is SAVISQKPSRDICQRGTSLTIQCQVDSQVTMMFWYRQQPGQSLTLIATANQGSEATYESGFVIDKFPISRPNLTFSTLTVSNMSPEDSSIYLCSVAPPVSLNTEAFFGQGTRLTVV.

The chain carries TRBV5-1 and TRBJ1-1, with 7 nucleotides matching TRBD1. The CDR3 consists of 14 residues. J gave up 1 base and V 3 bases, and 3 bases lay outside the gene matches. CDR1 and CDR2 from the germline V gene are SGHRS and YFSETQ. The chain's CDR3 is CASSSDRSNTEAFF. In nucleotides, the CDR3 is TGCGCCAGCAGCTCGGACAGGTCGAACACTGAAGCTTTCTTT.

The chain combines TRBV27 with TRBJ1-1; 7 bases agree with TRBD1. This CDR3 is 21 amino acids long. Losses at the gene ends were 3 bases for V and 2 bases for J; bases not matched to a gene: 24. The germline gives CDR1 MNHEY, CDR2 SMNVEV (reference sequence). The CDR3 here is CASSFFLITPVRDRDNTEAFF. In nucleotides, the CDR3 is TGTGCCAGCAGTTTTTTCTTAATTACCCCCGTCCGGGACAGAGATAACACTGAAGCTTTCTTT.

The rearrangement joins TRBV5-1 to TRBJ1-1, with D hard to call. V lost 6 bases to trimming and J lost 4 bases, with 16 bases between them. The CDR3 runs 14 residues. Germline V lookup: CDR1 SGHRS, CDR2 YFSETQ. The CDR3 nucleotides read TGCGCCAGCACTTTTGCCGGGAGCGTCACTGAAGCTTTCTTT. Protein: CASTFAGSVTEAFF.

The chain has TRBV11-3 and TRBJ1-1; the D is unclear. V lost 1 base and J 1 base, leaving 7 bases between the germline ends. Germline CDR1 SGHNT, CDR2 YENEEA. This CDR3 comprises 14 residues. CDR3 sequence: CASSLGAGNTEAFF. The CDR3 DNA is TGTGCCAGCAGCTTAGGGGCAGGGAACACTGAAGCTTTCTTT.

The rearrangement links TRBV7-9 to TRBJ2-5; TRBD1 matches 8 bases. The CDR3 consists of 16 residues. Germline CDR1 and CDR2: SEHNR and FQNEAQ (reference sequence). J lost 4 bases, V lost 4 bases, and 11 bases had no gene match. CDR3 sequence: CASSSRQGSVSETQYF. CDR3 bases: TGTGCCAGCAGCTCCCGACAGGGGTCAGTATCAGAGACCCAGTACTTC. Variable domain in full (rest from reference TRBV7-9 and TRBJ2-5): DTGVSQNPRHKITKRGQNVTFRCDPISEHNRLYWYRQTLGQGPEFLTYFQNEAQLEKSRLLSDRFSAERPKGSFSTLEIQRTEQGDSAMYLCASSSRQGSVSETQYFGPGTRLLVL.

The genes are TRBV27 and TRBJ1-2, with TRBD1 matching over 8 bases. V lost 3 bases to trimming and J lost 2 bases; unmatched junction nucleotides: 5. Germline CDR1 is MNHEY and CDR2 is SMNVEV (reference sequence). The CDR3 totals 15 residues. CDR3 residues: CASSFGTGPNYGYTF. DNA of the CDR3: TGTGCCAGCAGTTTCGGGACAGGCCCAAACTATGGCTACACCTTC.

Here the CDR3 DNA reads TGTGCCAGCAGCGTAGCTGGGGGCGCAGAGACCCAGTACTTC. Its translation is CASSVAGGAETQYF. The rearrangement joins TRBV9 to TRBJ2-5; possibly TRBD1 for D (6 bases). Per the germline V gene, CDR1 is SGDLS and CDR2 is YYNGEE. CDR3 length equals 14 residues. Trimming took 0 bases from V and 4 from J, leaving 10 bases between them. The variable domain in full, with the rest retrieved from reference TRBV9 and TRBJ2-5, is DSGVTQTPKHLITATGQRVTLRCSPRSGDLSVYWYQQSLDQGLQFLIQYYNGEERAKGNILERFSAQQFPDLHSELNLSSLELGDSALYFCASSVAGGAETQYFGPGTRLLVL.

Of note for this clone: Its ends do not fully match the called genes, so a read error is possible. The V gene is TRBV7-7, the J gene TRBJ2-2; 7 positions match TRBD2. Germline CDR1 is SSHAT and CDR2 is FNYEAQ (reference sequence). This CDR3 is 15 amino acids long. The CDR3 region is CASSYGLGWSGELFF. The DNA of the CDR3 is TGTGCTAGCAGCTACGGACTAGGGTGGTCCGGGGAGCTGTTTTTT.

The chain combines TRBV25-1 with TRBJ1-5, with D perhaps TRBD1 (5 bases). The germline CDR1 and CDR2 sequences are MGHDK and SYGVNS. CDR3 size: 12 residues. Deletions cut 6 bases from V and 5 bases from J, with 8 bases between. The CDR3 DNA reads TGTGCCAGCAGAATAGGGGATCAGCCCCAGCATTTT. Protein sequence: CASRIGDQPQHF. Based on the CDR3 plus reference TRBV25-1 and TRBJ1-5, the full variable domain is EADIYQTPRYLVIGTGKKITLECSQTMGHDKMYWYQQDPGMELHLIHYSYGVNSTEKGDLSSESTVSRIRTEHFPLTLESARPSHTSQYLCASRIGDQPQHFGDGTRLSIL.

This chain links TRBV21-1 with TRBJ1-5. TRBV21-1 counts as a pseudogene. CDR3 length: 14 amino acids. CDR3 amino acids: CASSPLGGNQPQHF. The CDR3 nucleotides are TGTGCCAGCAGCCCGCTAGGCGGCAATCAGCCCCAGCATTTT.